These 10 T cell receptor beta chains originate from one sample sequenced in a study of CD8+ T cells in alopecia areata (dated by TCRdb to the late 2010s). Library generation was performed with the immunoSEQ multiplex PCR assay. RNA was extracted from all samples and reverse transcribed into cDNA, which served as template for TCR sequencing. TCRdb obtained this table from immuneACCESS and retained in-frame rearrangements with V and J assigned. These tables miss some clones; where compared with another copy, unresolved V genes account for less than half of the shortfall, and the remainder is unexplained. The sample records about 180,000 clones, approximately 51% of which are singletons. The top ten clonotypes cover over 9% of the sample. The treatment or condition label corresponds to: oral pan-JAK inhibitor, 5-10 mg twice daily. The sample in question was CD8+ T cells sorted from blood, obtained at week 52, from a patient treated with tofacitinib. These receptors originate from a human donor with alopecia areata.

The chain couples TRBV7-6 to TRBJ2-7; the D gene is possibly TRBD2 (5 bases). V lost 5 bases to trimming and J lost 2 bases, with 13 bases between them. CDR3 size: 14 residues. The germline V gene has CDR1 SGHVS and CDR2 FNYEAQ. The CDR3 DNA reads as TGTGCCAGCAGCCCCTCTCCGGGAACCTACGAGCAGTACTTC. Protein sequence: CASSPSPGTYEQYF.

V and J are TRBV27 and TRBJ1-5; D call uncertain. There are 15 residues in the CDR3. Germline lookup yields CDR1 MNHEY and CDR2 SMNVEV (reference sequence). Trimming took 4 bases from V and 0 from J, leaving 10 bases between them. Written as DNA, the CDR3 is TGTGCCAGCAGTTACTCCCCGTATAGCAATCAGCCCCAGCATTTT. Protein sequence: CASSYSPYSNQPQHF.

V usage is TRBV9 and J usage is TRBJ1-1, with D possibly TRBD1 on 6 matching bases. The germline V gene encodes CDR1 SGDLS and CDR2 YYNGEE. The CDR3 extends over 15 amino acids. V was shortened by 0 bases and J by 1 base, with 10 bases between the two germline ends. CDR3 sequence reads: CASSVAPGANTEAFF. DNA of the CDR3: TGTGCCAGCAGCGTAGCTCCGGGGGCGAACACTGAAGCTTTCTTT.

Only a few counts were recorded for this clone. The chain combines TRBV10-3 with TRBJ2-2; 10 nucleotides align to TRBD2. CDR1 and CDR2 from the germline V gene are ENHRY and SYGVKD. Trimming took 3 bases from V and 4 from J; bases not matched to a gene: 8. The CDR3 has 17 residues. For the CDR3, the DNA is TGTGCCATCAGTGAAGGGTTAGCGGGGGGCCTCACCGGGGAGCTGTTTTTT. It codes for CAISEGLAGGLTGELFF.

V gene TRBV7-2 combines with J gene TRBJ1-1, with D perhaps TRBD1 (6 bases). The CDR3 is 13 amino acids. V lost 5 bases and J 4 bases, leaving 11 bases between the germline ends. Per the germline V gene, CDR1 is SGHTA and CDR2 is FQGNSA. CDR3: CASSTTGRTEAFF. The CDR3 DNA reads TGTGCCAGCAGCACCACAGGGCGCACTGAAGCTTTCTTT. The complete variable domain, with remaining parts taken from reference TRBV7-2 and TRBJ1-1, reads GAGVSQSPSNKVTEKGKDVELRCDPISGHTALYWYRQSLGQGLEFLIYFQGNSAPDKSGLPSDRFSAERTGGSVSTLTIQRTQQEDSAVYLCASSTTGRTEAFFGQGTRLTVV.

The CDR3 region is CASSLLLAEGHNEQFF. DNA of the CDR3: TGTGCCAGCAGTTTATTACTAGCGGAGGGGCACAATGAGCAGTTCTTC. The V and J genes are TRBV27 and TRBJ2-1; 8 bases agree with TRBD2. Trimming at V came to 1 base and at J to 5 bases, leaving 7 bases not matched to a gene. CDR3 length: 16 amino acids. Germline CDR1 and CDR2: MNHEY and SMNVEV (reference sequence).

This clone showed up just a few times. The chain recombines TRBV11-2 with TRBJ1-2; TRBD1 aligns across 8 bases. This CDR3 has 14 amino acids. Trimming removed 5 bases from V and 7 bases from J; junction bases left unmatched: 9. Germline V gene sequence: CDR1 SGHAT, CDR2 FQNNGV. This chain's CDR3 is CASSLGQGARGYTF. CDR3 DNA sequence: TGTGCCAGCAGCCTAGGGCAGGGGGCGCGTGGCTACACCTTC.

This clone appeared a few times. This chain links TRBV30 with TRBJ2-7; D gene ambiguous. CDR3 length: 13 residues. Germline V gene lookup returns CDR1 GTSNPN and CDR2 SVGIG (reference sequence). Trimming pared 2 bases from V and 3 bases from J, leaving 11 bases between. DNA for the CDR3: TGTGCCTGGAGTCCCACGTCGGTCTACGAGCAGTACTTC. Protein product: CAWSPTSVYEQYF.

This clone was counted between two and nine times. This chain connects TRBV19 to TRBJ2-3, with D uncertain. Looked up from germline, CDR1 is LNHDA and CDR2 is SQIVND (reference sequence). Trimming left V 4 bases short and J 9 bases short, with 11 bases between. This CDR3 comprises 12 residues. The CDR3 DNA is TGTGCCAGTAGTACCAACGGCGTCACGCAGTATTTT. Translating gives CASSTNGVTQYF.

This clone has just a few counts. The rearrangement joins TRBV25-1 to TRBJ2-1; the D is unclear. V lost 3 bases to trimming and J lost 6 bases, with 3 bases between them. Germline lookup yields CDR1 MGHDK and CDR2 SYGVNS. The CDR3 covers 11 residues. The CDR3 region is CASSDFNEQFF. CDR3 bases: TGTGCCAGCAGTGATTTCAATGAGCAGTTCTTC.